This T cell receptor beta chain was retrieved from a study of blood T cell repertoires in COVID-19. TCRdb keeps only in-frame clones here, not all; method: immunoSEQ multiplex PCR. Of fewer than 300,000 clones listed, approximately 82% are singletons. Germline lookup yields CDR1 SGHRS and CDR2 YFSETQ. V gave up 1 base and J gave up 5 bases; unmatched junction bases: 8. There are 15 residues in the CDR3. The chain is built from TRBV5-1 and TRBJ2-5; 7 bases are shared with TRBD2. Specimen: peripheral blood. The TCR sequence derives from a woman between 18 and 30 years old with acute or convalescent COVID-19. The CDR3 DNA reads TGCGCCAGCAGCTTGTGGCTAGCGGATCGGGAGACCCAGTACTTC. It encodes CASSLWLADRETQYF.